This entry lists 22 T cell receptor beta chains sequenced from one sample in a study of shared clonotypes between healthy human individuals. Generated by immunoSEQ multiplex PCR, the TCRdb table keeps only in-frame clones and is missing some. This sample has about 2 million clones, with about 95% found just once. Naive-designated CD8 cells lacked CD45RO, were positively enriched for CCR7, and omitted terminally differentiated effector memory CD45RA+ cells. The sample was naive CD8+ T cells sorted from blood. These receptors all stem from a man aged 18 to 30 in good health.

This clone was counted once. The chain joins TRBV6-6 to TRBJ1-5; weak D call: TRBD1 (6 bases). Germline V gene data show CDR1 as MNHNY and CDR2 as SVGAGI (reference sequence). With 7 bases removed from V and 5 bases from J, the gap between germline ends came to 9 bases. CDR3 size: 12 residues. The CDR3 DNA reads as TGTGCCAGCACGACAGGACATCAGCCCCAGCATTTT. Translating it yields CASTTGHQPQHF.

This chain links TRBV10-1 with TRBJ2-3, with a tentative D call TRBD2 (5 bases). Between the trimmed V and J ends, which lost 4 bases and 4 bases, there was a span of 12 bases. This CDR3 is built from 14 residues. The germline gives CDR1 WNHNN, CDR2 SYGVQD (reference sequence). The CDR3 sequence: CASSAFREPDTQYF. CDR3 in DNA: TGCGCCAGCAGTGCCTTTAGGGAGCCAGATACGCAGTATTTT.

This clone has a single count. This chain links TRBV6-1 with TRBJ2-7; D possibly corresponds to TRBD2 (5 bases). V was clipped by 6 bases and J by 4 bases, with 19 bases between them. The CDR3 sequence is 15 residues long. CDR1 and CDR2 (germline): MNHNS, SASEGT. CDR3 in amino acids: CASSHLGDAVYEQYF. CDR3 in DNA: TGTGCCAGCAGCCATTTGGGAGACGCAGTGTACGAGCAGTACTTC.

The V call is TRBV5-1, the J call TRBJ2-5, with D tentatively TRBD1 or TRBD2 (5 bases each). With 5 bases removed from V and 5 bases from J, the gap between germline ends came to 19 bases. CDR3 size: 15 residues. Germline assignment: CDR1 SGHRS and CDR2 YFSETQ. CDR3 residues: CASSPGTNMQETQYF. The CDR3 DNA follows: TGCGCCAGCAGTCCCGGGACCAACATGCAGGAGACCCAGTACTTC.

The chain couples TRBV7-8 to TRBJ2-7, with 9 positions matching TRBD1. The V gene end was trimmed by 3 bases and the J gene end by 1 base; junction bases not matched to a gene: 4. CDR1 and CDR2 from the germline V gene are SGHVS and FQNEAQ. The CDR3 loop spans 15 amino acids. The CDR3 region is CASSLGQGLSYEQYF. For the CDR3, the DNA is TGTGCCAGCAGCTTGGGACAGGGCTTATCCTACGAGCAGTACTTC. Together with reference TRBV7-8 and TRBJ2-7, the CDR3 gives the full variable domain: GAGVSQSPRYKVAKRGQDVALRCDPISGHVSLFWYQQALGQGPEFLTYFQNEAQLDKSGLPSDRFFAERPEGSVSTLKIQRTQQEDSAVYLCASSLGQGLSYEQYFGPGTRLTVT.

The V gene is TRBV9, the J gene TRBJ2-5, with D possibly matching TRBD2 (5 bases). The V end was cut by 0 bases, the J end by 2 bases, with 14 bases between. The CDR3 loop spans 16 amino acids. Looked up from germline, CDR1 is SGDLS and CDR2 is YYNGEE. CDR3 region: CASSVGSGEGQETQYF. CDR3 DNA: TGTGCCAGCAGCGTAGGAAGCGGAGAGGGACAAGAGACCCAGTACTTC.

With respect to this clone: This CDR3 is also generated by other DNA sequences in the sample. This rearrangement joins TRBV9 to TRBJ1-1, with 7 positions matching TRBD1. This CDR3 has 13 residues. Germline CDR1 reads SGDLS; CDR2 reads YYNGEE. J was trimmed by 3 bases and V by 3 bases; bases with no gene match: 2. DNA for the CDR3: TGTGCCAGCAGCGCGACAGGGTACACTGAAGCTTTCTTT. Its translation: CASSATGYTEAFF.

Notes on this clone: The same CDR3 can be traced to other DNA sequences in this sample. The gene calls are TRBV4-2 and TRBJ2-3; no reliable D call. Germline lookup yields CDR1 LGHNA and CDR2 YNFKEQ. CDR3 length: 14 amino acids. The V end lost 0 bases, the J end lost 0 bases, and 4 bases lay between the germline ends. In DNA, the CDR3 is TGTGCCAGCAGCCAAGATTACAGCACAGATACGCAGTATTTT. Encoded protein: CASSQDYSTDTQYF.

Notes on this clone: Other DNA variants within this sample encode the same CDR3. The chain carries TRBV27 and TRBJ2-7; no reliable D call. Deletions cut 2 bases from V and 3 bases from J, with 8 bases between. Germline-derived CDR1 and CDR2 are MNHEY and SMNVEV (reference sequence). There are 13 residues in the CDR3. The CDR3 here is CASSLNMGYEQYF. The CDR3 nucleotides read TGTGCCAGCAGTTTAAACATGGGCTACGAGCAGTACTTC.

The chain joins TRBV6-5 to TRBJ1-2; D gene ambiguous. The ends were cut back, 5 bases at V and 2 bases at J, with 9 bases in the middle. The CDR3 length is 13 residues. Germline lookup yields CDR1 MNHEY and CDR2 SVGAGI. The CDR3 DNA follows: TGTGCCAGCAGTAACACGGTCAACTATGGCTACACCTTC. The encoded protein is CASSNTVNYGYTF.

The J gene is TRBJ2-7, the V gene TRBV15; the D call may be TRBD1 or TRBD2 (5 bases each). Germline lookup yields CDR1 LNHNV and CDR2 YYDKDF (reference sequence). The CDR3 runs to 14 residues. V gave up 0 bases and J gave up 3 bases, with 9 bases separating them. CDR3 residues: CATSRDGTLYEQYF. The CDR3, as DNA: TGTGCCACCAGCAGAGATGGGACCCTCTACGAGCAGTACTTC.

The chain carries TRBV30 and TRBJ2-1, with 9 bases matching TRBD2. CDR1 GTSNPN and CDR2 SVGIG come from the germline V gene (reference sequence). Losses at the gene ends were 0 bases for V and 7 bases for J; bases not matched to a gene: 4. The CDR3 is made up of 14 amino acids. The CDR3 nucleotides are TGTGCCTGGAGTGTAGGGCTAGCGGGGAATGAGCAGTTCTTC. The encoded protein is CAWSVGLAGNEQFF.

V usage is TRBV7-9 and J usage is TRBJ1-4, with D perhaps matching TRBD1 (5 bases). V was trimmed by 1 base and J by 0 bases, leaving 9 bases between them. The germline CDR1 and CDR2 sequences are SEHNR and FQNEAQ (reference sequence). The CDR3 sequence is 16 residues long. The CDR3 sequence: CASSLVTAPTNEKLFF. CDR3 sequence (DNA): TGTGCCAGCAGCTTAGTGACAGCCCCAACTAATGAAAAACTGTTTTTT.

This rearrangement joins TRBV29-1 to TRBJ1-2; no clear D. Germline CDR1 and CDR2: SQVTM and ANQGSEA. V was cut by 3 bases and J by 2 bases, with 10 bases left in between. This CDR3 is 13 amino acids long. Here the CDR3 reads CSVEEATNYGYTF. The CDR3 coding sequence is TGCAGCGTTGAGGAGGCTACAAACTATGGCTACACCTTC.

The rearrangement joins TRBV4-1 to TRBJ2-7; TRBD1 might be the D (6 bases). V was clipped by 2 bases and J by 1 base, with 12 bases between them. This CDR3 is 15 amino acids long. Germline V gene data show CDR1 as MGHRA and CDR2 as YSYEKL. In nucleotides, the CDR3 is TGCGCCAGCAGCCAAACACGACAGGAGTCCTACGAGCAGTACTTC. It translates to CASSQTRQESYEQYF.

This clone has a single count. Other nucleotide sequences from this sample produce the same CDR3. The rearrangement joins TRBV30 to TRBJ2-1; TRBD2 agrees at 10 bases. The ends lost 5 bases at V and 3 bases at J; junction bases unmatched: 4. CDR3 length: 14 residues. Germline CDR1 GTSNPN, CDR2 SVGIG (reference sequence). CDR3 protein: CAWSGLADYNEQFF. The CDR3 region has the DNA TGTGCCTGGTCCGGACTAGCGGACTACAATGAGCAGTTCTTC.

The chain employs TRBV7-2 and TRBJ1-1, with D unresolved. The CDR3 extends over 13 amino acids. Between the trimmed V and J ends, which lost 0 bases and 10 bases, there was a span of 12 bases. Germline V gives CDR1 SGHTA, CDR2 FQGNSA. The CDR3 loop reads CTSSLALGARAFF. The DNA for the CDR3 is TGTACCAGCAGCTTAGCGCTAGGAGCACGAGCTTTCTTT.

This chain links TRBV11-2 with TRBJ2-7; D possibly corresponds to TRBD1 (6 bases). V was shortened by 3 bases and J by 6 bases, with 18 bases between the two germline ends. CDR3 length equals 15 residues. Germline CDR1 and CDR2: SGHAT and FQNNGV. CDR3 in DNA: TGTGCCAGCAGCTTGTGGGCAGGGGAAATCGGCGAGCAGTACTTC. Protein product: CASSLWAGEIGEQYF.

The genes are TRBV10-2 and TRBJ1-3; perhaps TRBD1 as D (5 bases). The CDR3 is made up of 20 amino acids. The V gene lost 0 bases and the J gene lost 2 bases, with 23 bases spanning the gap. Germline V lookup: CDR1 WSHSY, CDR2 SAAADI. The CDR3 region is CASSESDPLLQGVPGNTIYF. The CDR3 coding sequence is TGCGCCAGCAGTGAGTCGGACCCCCTTTTGCAGGGAGTCCCTGGAAACACCATATATTTT.

This clone was detected a few times. This sequence joins TRBV9 and TRBJ2-1; weak D call: TRBD2 (6 bases). V was clipped by 3 bases and J by 6 bases, with 10 bases between them. Per germline, CDR1 SGDLS and CDR2 YYNGEE. This CDR3 comprises 13 residues. The CDR3 DNA reads as TGTGCCAGCAGCGACGGGACTCTCAATGAGCAGTTCTTC. As protein: CASSDGTLNEQFF.

This clone came up once. The chain couples TRBV13 to TRBJ2-3, with D perhaps TRBD2 (6 bases). Trimming pared 4 bases from V and 2 bases from J, leaving 10 bases between. Germline CDR1 PRHDT, CDR2 FYEKMQ (reference sequence). The CDR3 is made up of 14 amino acids. The CDR3 region has the DNA TGTGCCAGCAGCTCTTGGAGGGACACAGATACGCAGTATTTT. This encodes CASSSWRDTDTQYF.

About this clone itself: This CDR3 is also generated by other DNA sequences in the sample. V usage is TRBV5-6 and J usage is TRBJ1-1; D possibly corresponds to TRBD1 (5 bases). Trimming stripped 2 bases from V and 5 bases from J, with 13 bases between. Germline V gene data show CDR1 as SGHDT and CDR2 as YYEEEE. This CDR3 is 14 amino acids long. CDR3: CASSFGTGVTEAFF. The CDR3 DNA follows: TGTGCCAGCAGCTTCGGGACCGGGGTGACTGAAGCTTTCTTT.